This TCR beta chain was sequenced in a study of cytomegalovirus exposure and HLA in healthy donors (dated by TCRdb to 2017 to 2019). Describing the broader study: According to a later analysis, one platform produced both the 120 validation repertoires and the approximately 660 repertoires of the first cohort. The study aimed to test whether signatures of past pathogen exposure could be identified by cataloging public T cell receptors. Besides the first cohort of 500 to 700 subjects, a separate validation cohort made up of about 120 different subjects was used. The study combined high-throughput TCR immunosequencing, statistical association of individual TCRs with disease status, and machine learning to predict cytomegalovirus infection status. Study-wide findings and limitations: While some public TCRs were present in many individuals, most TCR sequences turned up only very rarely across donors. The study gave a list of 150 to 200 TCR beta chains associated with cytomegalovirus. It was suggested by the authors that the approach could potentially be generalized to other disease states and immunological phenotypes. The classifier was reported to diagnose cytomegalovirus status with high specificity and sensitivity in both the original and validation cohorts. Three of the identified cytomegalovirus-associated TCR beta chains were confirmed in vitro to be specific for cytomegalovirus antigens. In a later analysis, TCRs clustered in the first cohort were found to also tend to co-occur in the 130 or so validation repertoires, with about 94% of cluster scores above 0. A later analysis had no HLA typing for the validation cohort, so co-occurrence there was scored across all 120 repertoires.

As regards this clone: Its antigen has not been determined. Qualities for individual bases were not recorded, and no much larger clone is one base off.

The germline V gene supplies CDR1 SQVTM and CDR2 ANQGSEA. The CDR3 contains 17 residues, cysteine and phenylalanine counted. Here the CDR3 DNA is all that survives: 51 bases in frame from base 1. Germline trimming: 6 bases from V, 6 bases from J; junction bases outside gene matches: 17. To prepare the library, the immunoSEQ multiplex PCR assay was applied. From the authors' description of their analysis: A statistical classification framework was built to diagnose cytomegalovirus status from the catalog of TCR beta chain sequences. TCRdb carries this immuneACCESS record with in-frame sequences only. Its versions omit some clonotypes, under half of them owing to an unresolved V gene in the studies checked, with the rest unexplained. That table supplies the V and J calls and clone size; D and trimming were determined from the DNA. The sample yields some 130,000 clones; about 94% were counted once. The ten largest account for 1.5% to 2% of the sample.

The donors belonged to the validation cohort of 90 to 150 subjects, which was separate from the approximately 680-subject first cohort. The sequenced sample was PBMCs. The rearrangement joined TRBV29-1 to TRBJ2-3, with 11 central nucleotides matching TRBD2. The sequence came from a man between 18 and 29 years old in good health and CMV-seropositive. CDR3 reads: CSVVQVRASGRTDTQYF. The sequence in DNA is TGCAGCGTCGTACAGGTCCGAGCTAGCGGGAGGACGGATACGCAGTATTTT.